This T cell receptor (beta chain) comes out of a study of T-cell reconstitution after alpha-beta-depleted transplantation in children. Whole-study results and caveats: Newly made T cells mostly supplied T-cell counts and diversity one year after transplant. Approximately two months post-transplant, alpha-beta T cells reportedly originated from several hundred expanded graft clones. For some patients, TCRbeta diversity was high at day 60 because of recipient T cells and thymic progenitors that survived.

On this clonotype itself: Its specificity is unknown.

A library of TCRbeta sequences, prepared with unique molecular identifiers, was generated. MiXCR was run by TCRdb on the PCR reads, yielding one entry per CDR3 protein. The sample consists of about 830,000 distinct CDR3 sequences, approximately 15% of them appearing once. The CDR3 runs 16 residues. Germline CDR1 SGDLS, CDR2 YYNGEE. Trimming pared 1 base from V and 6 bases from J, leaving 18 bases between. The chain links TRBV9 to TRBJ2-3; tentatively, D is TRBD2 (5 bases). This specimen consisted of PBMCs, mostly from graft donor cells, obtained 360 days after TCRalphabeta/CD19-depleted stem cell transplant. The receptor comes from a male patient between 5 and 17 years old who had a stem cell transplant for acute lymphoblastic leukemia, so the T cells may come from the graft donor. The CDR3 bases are TGTGCCAGCAGCGTATTAGTAGCGTTGGATACGGATACGCAGTATTTT. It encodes CASSVLVALDTDTQYF.